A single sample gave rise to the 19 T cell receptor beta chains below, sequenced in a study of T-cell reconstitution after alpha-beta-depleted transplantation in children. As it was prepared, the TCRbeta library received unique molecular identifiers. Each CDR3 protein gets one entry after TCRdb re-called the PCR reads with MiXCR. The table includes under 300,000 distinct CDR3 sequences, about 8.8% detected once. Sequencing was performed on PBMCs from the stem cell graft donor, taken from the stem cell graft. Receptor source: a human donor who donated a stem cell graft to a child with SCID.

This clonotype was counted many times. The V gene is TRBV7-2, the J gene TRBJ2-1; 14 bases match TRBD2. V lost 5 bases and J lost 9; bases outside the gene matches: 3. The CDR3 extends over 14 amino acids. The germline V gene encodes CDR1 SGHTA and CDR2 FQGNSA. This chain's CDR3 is CASSTGLAGGEQFF. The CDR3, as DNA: TGTGCCAGCAGCACTGGACTAGCGGGGGGTGAGCAGTTCTTC.

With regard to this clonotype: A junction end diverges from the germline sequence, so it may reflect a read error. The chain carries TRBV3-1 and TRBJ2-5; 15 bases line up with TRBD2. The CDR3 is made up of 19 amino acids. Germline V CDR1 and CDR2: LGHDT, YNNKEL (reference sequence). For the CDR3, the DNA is TGTGCCTGCAGCCAGGGGACTAGCGGGGGGCCCTGGGAGCAAGAGACCCAGTACTTC. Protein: CACSQGTSGGPWEQETQYF.

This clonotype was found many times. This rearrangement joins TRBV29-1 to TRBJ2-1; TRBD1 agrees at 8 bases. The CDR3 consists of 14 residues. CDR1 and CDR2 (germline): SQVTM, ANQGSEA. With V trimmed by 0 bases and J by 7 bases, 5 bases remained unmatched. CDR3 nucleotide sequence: TGCAGCGTTGAAGAAACAGGGGGTCCGAATGAGCAGTTCTTC. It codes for CSVEETGGPNEQFF.

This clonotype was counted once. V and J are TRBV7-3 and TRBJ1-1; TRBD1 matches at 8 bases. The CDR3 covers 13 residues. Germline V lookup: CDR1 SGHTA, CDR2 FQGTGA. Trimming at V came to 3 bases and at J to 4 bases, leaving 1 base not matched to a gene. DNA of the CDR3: TGTGCCAGCAGCTTGACAGGGGCCACTGAAGCTTTCTTT. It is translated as CASSLTGATEAFF.

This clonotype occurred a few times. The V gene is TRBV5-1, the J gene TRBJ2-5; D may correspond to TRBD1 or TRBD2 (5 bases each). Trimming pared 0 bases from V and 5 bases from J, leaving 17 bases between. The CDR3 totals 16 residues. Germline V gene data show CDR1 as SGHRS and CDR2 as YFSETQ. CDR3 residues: CASSLGATAALETQYF. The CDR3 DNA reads TGCGCCAGCAGCTTGGGGGCGACAGCGGCTTTGGAGACCCAGTACTTC.

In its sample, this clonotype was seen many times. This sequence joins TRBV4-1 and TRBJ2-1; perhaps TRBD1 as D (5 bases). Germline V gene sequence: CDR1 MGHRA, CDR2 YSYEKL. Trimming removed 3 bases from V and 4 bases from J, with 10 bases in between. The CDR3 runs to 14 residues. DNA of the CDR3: TGCGCCAGCAGCCACGTGGACAATTACAATGAGCAGTTCTTC. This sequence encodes CASSHVDNYNEQFF.

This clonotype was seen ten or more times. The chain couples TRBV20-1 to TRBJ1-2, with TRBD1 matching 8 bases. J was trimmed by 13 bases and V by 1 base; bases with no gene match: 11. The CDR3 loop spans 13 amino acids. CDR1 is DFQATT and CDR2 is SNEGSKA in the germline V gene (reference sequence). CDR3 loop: CSARAPSGTGTTF. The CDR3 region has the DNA TGCAGTGCTAGAGCTCCCTCCGGGACAGGCACCACCTTC.

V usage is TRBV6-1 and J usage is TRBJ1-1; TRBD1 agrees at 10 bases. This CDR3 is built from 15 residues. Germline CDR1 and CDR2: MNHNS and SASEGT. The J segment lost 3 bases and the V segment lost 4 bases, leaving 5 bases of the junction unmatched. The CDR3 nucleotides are TGTGCCAGCAGTGGTCCCGGGACAGGGGACACTGAAGCTTTCTTT. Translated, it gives CASSGPGTGDTEAFF.

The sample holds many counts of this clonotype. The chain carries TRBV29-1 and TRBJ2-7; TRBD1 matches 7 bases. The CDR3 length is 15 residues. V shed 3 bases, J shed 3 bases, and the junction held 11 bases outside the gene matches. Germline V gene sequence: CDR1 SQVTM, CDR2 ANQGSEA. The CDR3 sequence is CSVEDGTAGYYEQYF. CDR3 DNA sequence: TGCAGCGTTGAGGACGGGACAGCCGGTTACTACGAGCAGTACTTC.

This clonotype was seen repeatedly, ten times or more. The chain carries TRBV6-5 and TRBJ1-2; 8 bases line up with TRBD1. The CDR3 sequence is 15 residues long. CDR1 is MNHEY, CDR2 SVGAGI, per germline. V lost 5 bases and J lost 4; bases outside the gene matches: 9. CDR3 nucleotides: TGTGCCAGCAGTCCCCAGACAGGGGCGGCCTATGGCTACACCTTC. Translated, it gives CASSPQTGAAYGYTF.

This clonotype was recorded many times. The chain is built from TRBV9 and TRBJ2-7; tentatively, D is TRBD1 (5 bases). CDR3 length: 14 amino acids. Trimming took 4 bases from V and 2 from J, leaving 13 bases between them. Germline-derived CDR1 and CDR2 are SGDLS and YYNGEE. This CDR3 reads CASSPHSRAYEQYF. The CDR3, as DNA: TGTGCCAGCAGCCCCCACAGCAGGGCCTACGAGCAGTACTTC.

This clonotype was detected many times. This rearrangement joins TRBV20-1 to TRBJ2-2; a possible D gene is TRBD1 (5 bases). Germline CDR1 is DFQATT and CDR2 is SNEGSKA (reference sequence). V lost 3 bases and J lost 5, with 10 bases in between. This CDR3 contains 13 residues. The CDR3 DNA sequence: TGCAGTGCTAGGACAGAGACAACCGGGGAGCTGTTTTTT. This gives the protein CSARTETTGELFF.

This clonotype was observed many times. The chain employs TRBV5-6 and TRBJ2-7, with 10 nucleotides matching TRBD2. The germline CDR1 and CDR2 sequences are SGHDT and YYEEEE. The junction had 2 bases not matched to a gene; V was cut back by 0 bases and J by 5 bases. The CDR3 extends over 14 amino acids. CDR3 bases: TGTGCCAGCAGCTTGGCTAGCGGGGGAGACGAGCAGTACTTC. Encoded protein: CASSLASGGDEQYF.

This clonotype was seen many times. The CDR3 reads CASSLAGGENDYGYTF. The CDR3 DNA sequence: TGTGCCAGCAGCTTGGCCGGGGGTGAAAACGACTATGGCTACACCTTC. The genes are TRBV5-6 and TRBJ1-2; weak D call: TRBD1 (5 bases). The CDR3 has 16 residues. The V gene's germline CDR1 is SGHDT and CDR2 YYEEEE. Trimming removed 0 bases at V and 3 bases at J, with 15 bases between.

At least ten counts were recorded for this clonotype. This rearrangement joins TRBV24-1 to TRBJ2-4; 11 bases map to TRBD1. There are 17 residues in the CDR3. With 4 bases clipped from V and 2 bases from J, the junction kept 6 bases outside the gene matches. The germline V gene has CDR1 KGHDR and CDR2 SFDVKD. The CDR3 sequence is CATSESGTGGSKNIQYF. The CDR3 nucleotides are TGTGCCACCAGTGAGTCCGGGACAGGGGGATCCAAAAACATTCAGTACTTC.

CDR3 amino acids: CASSPDNYEQYF. The CDR3 DNA follows: TGCGCCAGCAGCCCTGATAACTACGAGCAGTACTTC. The chain is built from TRBV5-1 and TRBJ2-7; D remains ambiguous. This CDR3 has 12 residues. The V end was cut by 4 bases, the J end by 3 bases, with 8 bases between. Germline V gene lookup returns CDR1 SGHRS and CDR2 YFSETQ.

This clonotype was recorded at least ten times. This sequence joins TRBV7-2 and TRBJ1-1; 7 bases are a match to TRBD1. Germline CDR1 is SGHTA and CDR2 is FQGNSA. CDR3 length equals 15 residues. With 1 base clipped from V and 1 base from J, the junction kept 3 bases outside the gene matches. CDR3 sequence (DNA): TGTGCCAGCAGCTTAGAAGGGACAGCGAACACTGAAGCTTTCTTT. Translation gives CASSLEGTANTEAFF. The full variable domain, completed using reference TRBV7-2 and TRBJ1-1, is GAGVSQSPSNKVTEKGKDVELRCDPISGHTALYWYRQSLGQGLEFLIYFQGNSAPDKSGLPSDRFSAERTGGSVSTLTIQRTQQEDSAVYLCASSLEGTANTEAFFGQGTRLTVV.

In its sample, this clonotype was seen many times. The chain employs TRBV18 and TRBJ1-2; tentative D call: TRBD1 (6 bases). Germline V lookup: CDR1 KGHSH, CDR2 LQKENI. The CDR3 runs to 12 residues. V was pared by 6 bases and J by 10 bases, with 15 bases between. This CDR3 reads CASSPSGQLYTF. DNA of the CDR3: TGTGCCAGCTCGCCTAGCGGACAGCTCTACACCTTC. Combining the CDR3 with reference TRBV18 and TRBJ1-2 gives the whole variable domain NAGVMQNPRHLVRRRGQEARLRCSPMKGHSHVYWYRQLPEEGLKFMVYLQKENIIDESGMPKERFSAEFPKEGPSILRIQQVVRGDSAAYFCASSPSGQLYTFGSGTRLTVV.

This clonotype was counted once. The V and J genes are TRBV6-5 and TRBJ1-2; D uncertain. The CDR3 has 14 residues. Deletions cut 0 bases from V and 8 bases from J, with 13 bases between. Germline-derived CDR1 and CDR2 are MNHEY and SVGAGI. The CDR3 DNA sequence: TGTGCCAGCAGTTACTCGAGAGCCGTCCGGGGCTACACCTTC. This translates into CASSYSRAVRGYTF.